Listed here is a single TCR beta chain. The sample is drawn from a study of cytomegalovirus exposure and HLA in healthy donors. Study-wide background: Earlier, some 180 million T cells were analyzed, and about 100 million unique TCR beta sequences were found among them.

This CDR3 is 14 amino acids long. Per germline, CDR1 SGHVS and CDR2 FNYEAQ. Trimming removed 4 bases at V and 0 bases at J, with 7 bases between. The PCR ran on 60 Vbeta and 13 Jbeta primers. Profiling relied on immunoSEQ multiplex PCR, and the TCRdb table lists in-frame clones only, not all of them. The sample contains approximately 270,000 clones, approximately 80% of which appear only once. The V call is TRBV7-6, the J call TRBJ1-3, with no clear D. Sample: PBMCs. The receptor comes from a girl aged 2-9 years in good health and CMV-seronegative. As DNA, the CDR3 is TGTGCCAGCAGCTCCGGAGGCTCTGGAAACACCATATATTTT. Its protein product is CASSSGGSGNTIYF.